This T cell receptor (beta chain) is from a study of CD8+ T cells in alopecia areata. Study background: The study gave treated patients oral tofacitinib at 5 to 10 mg twice daily.

The V and J ends lost 6 bases and 3 bases respectively, with 14 bases between them. The CDR3 is 14 residues long. CDR1 and CDR2 (germline): MGHDK, SYGVNS. Stated treatment: oral pan-JAK inhibitor, 5-10 mg twice daily. Extraction and reverse transcription of RNA yielded cDNA as the sequencing template. The table came from immunoSEQ multiplex PCR; TCRdb's copy has only in-frame clones and leaves some out. The sample shows 110,000 to 150,000 clones, 82% of them seen only once. This material consisted of CD8+ T cells sorted from blood, taken at week 4, from a patient treated with tofacitinib. This TCR came from a human donor with alopecia areata. This rearrangement joins TRBV25-1 to TRBJ1-1; possibly TRBD1 for D (5 bases). Written as DNA, the CDR3 is TGTGCCAGCAGCCTCACGTGGGGGGACACTGAAGCTTTCTTT. Translated, it gives CASSLTWGDTEAFF.